This TCR beta chain is drawn from a study of spatial heterogeneity in lung cancer (dated by TCRdb to the late 2010s). Some background on the complete study: Beta-chain transcripts were consistently detected in greater numbers than alpha-chain transcripts, which likely reflects a higher abundance of beta-chain transcripts. In tumor regions, TCR transcript counts showed a strong correlation with a T cell transcriptional module score derived from matched bulk RNA-seq. In the raw uncorrected reads, each unique combination of TCR and UMI appeared more than ten times on average. TCR alpha and beta repertoires were quantitatively compared across multiple tumor regions, matched nontumor lung and blood in non-small cell lung cancer. Nonsynonymous mutation counts, determined by whole-exome sequencing of tumor tissue, were related to TCR repertoire features. Both alpha and beta chains were TCR-sequenced in 220 or so tumor regions, some 64 matched nontumor lung samples and around 50 PBMC samples obtained at surgery.

General findings and caveats noted by the study authors: Additional single-cell paired TCR alpha and beta sequencing was considered necessary to confirm, at a functional level, the hypothesis that regional TCRs recognize regional mutations. Estimated TCR-seq coverage of tumor T cells was only around 6.7% for alpha chains and approximately 12% for beta chains. Counts of ubiquitous and regional expanded TCRs correlated with counts of ubiquitous and regional nonsynonymous mutations, respectively. The tumor nonsynonymous mutation count correlated with the number of expanded alpha and beta TCRs within the tumor.

The protocol used for the library was 5' RACE. The run used a NextSeq 500. To allow correction of PCR and sequencing errors, the TCR library protocol tagged every TCR cDNA molecule with a unique molecular identifier. The authors' analysis ran thus. TCR identification, UMI-based error correction and CDR3 extraction were performed with Decombinator tools. Expanded TCRs were defined as those above a frequency of 2 per 1,000, corresponding to the top 1% of the tumor frequency distribution. Expanded tumor TCRs were classed as regional if statistically deemed absent (corrected P<0.05) from at least one tumor region, otherwise ubiquitous. Renyi diversity was calculated using the R vegan package after each repertoire was subsampled 100 times to 5,000 TCRs. CDR3 similarity networks were built from amino acid triplet string-kernel similarity, connecting CDR3s with pairwise similarity above 0.82. TCRdb handled the public reads itself, with Q25 trimming in fastp and clone calling in MiXCR, and kept productive beta chains. Every CDR3 protein is listed once, alongside the most common genes and DNA of its rows. None of the V and J calls come from the authors' own analysis; TCRdb made them. The sample contains some 25,000 distinct CDR3 sequences, around 7.4% of them found a single time. The ten most abundant clones make up 24% of the sample.

The sample's time point label, decoded: sample taken at primary tumor resection. Samples were obtained from 72 patients with early-stage, untreated non-small cell lung cancer from the lung TRACERx cohort. For TCR sequencing, whole RNA was extracted from tumor and nontumor lung tissue, or from cryopreserved PBMC samples, and no cell sorting was done. Only patients for whom sufficient RNA was available from at least two tumor regions were selected for TCR sequencing. Before being selected, tumor and adjacent nontumor lung specimens were reviewed by a lung pathologist. This clonotype was seen ten or more times. Which antigen it targets is not known. No base quality information exists; no much larger clone differs at one position. Here the sequenced sample was lung tumor tissue, taken at surgery. The sequence was collected from a male donor with early-stage non-small cell lung cancer.

The CDR3 protein sequence reads: CASSLSDTQYF. The DNA sequence is given as TGTGCCAGCAGCCTATCAGATACGCAGTATTTT. The rearranged segments are TRBV11-2 and TRBJ2-3, with no confidently assigned D gene. The CDR3 sequence holds 11 residues, the cysteine and phenylalanine included. Only the CDR3 portion is preserved as DNA: 33 bases, with reading frame beginning at the first base. From the germline V gene, CDR1 is SGHAT and CDR2 is FQNNGV. Cut back by 5 bases and 4 bases, the V and J ends lie 4 bases apart.